The 32 T cell receptor beta chains reported below all come from one sample, sequenced in a study of blood T cell repertoires in COVID-19. Clones were read by immunoSEQ multiplex PCR, and TCRdb kept only the in-frame ones, dropping some. The sample carries under 200,000 clones, about 93% recorded once. The sample consisted of peripheral blood. The receptors come from a man aged 50-60 years with acute or convalescent COVID-19.

The rearrangement joins TRBV25-1 to TRBJ1-4; D is perhaps TRBD1 (5 bases). V dropped 3 bases and J dropped 3 bases, with 8 bases sitting between them. The CDR3 totals 14 residues. Germline CDR1 is MGHDK and CDR2 is SYGVNS. As DNA, the CDR3 is TGTGCCAGCAGTGATCGGACACCTAATGAAAAACTGTTTTTT. This translates into CASSDRTPNEKLFF.

The CDR3 region is CASSLGYTVDMNTEAFF. The CDR3 region has the DNA TGCGCCAGCAGCTTGGGATATACAGTAGATATGAACACTGAAGCTTTCTTT. The chain uses TRBV5-1 and TRBJ1-1; the D is unclear. Germline V gene sequence: CDR1 SGHRS, CDR2 YFSETQ. The ends were cut back, 0 bases at V and 0 bases at J, with 15 bases in the middle. This CDR3 has 17 amino acids.

The V and J genes are TRBV27 and TRBJ2-2; D call uncertain. The germline V gene encodes CDR1 MNHEY and CDR2 SMNVEV (reference sequence). Trimming cost V 5 bases and J 4 bases, with 14 bases left between them. The CDR3 has 15 amino acids. CDR3 in amino acids: CASSLLSGTTGELFF. The CDR3, as DNA: TGTGCCAGCAGTCTGCTTTCGGGTACCACCGGGGAGCTGTTTTTT.

The chain recombines TRBV5-4 with TRBJ1-5, with TRBD1 matching 7 bases. Per germline, CDR1 SGHNT and CDR2 YYREEE (reference sequence). CDR3 length: 17 residues. V shed 0 bases and J 3 bases; nucleotides not matched to a gene: 9. This CDR3 is CASSLEEGAWDNQPQHF. CDR3 in DNA: TGTGCCAGCAGCTTGGAGGAGGGGGCTTGGGACAATCAGCCCCAGCATTTT.

The rearrangement joins TRBV9 to TRBJ1-5; D might be TRBD1 (5 bases). The ends were cut back, 7 bases at V and 3 bases at J, with 17 bases in the middle. The CDR3 consists of 15 residues. From germline, CDR1 is SGDLS and CDR2 YYNGEE. The CDR3 reads CASAGGRGANQPQHF. The CDR3 coding sequence is TGTGCCAGCGCCGGGGGTAGAGGGGCCAATCAGCCCCAGCATTTT.

V gene TRBV7-2 combines with J gene TRBJ2-3; 8 bases are shared with TRBD2. Germline V gene lookup returns CDR1 SGHTA and CDR2 FQGNSA. This CDR3 has 14 residues. The V and J ends lost 3 bases and 3 bases, in that order; junction bases with no gene match: 2. The CDR3 here is CASSFLAGTDTQYF. The CDR3 DNA is TGTGCCAGCAGCTTCCTAGCGGGTACAGATACGCAGTATTTT.

The CDR3 region has the DNA TGTGCCAGCAGCTTAAGAGAGGGGACAGGGACTAATGAAAAACTGTTTTTT. Its protein is CASSLREGTGTNEKLFF. The gene calls are TRBV13 and TRBJ1-4; 9 bases are a match to TRBD1. In germline, CDR1 is PRHDT, CDR2 FYEKMQ (reference sequence). The CDR3 is 17 amino acids. Losses at the gene ends were 2 bases for V and 2 bases for J; bases not matched to a gene: 6.

A single count supports this clone. The rearrangement uses TRBV18 and TRBJ2-6; 7 bases are a match to TRBD1. The CDR3 is made up of 15 amino acids. Germline V gene data show CDR1 as KGHSH and CDR2 as LQKENI. The junction had 2 bases not matched to a gene; V was cut back by 6 bases and J by 0 bases. The CDR3 coding sequence is TGTGCCAGCTCCGGGGACAGCTCTGGGGCCAACGTCCTGACTTTC. Encoded protein: CASSGDSSGANVLTF.

This chain links TRBV6-5 with TRBJ1-4; D possibly corresponds to TRBD1 (5 bases). The CDR3 length is 15 residues. Germline V gives CDR1 MNHEY, CDR2 SVGAGI. The V end lost 5 bases, the J end lost 6 bases, and 16 bases lay between the germline ends. The CDR3 coding sequence is TGTGCCAGCAGTACGGGGGGGGTCTCCGATGAAAAACTGTTTTTT. This codes for CASSTGGVSDEKLFF.

The chain couples TRBV19 to TRBJ1-5; TRBD1 agrees at 10 bases. The CDR3 is 14 residues long. Trimming at V came to 6 bases and at J to 5 bases, leaving 4 bases not matched to a gene. Germline values: CDR1 LNHDA, CDR2 SQIVND (reference sequence). The chain's CDR3 is CASRPGQGYQPQHF. Written as DNA, the CDR3 is TGTGCCAGTAGACCGGGACAGGGGTATCAGCCCCAGCATTTT.

The genes are TRBV7-8 and TRBJ1-2; 7 nucleotides line up with TRBD1. V lost 2 bases and J lost 2; bases outside the gene matches: 5. This CDR3 spans 15 amino acids. Germline loops: CDR1 SGHVS, CDR2 FQNEAQ. This chain's CDR3 is CASSLYKGANYGYTF. The CDR3 DNA reads TGTGCCAGCAGCTTATACAAGGGGGCGAACTATGGCTACACCTTC.

The chain combines TRBV7-8 with TRBJ2-7; D is perhaps TRBD1 (6 bases). V was cut by 5 bases and J by 3 bases, with 11 bases left in between. CDR1 SGHVS and CDR2 FQNEAQ come from the germline V gene. This CDR3 has 13 residues. The CDR3 protein is CASSRDTNYEQYF. The DNA for the CDR3 is TGTGCCAGCAGCCGGGACACCAACTACGAGCAGTACTTC.

V is TRBV18 and J is TRBJ1-6, with D possibly TRBD1 on 5 matching bases. From germline, CDR1 is KGHSH and CDR2 LQKENI. The CDR3 totals 13 residues. Trimming took 5 bases from V and 6 from J, leaving 8 bases between them. CDR3 DNA: TGTGCCAGCTCAACCGGGGGTAATTCACCCCTCCACTTT. It yields the protein CASSTGGNSPLHF.

The V gene is TRBV13, the J gene TRBJ2-5; the match to TRBD2 covers 12 bases. The CDR3 extends over 16 amino acids. Trimming at V came to 5 bases and at J to 5 bases, leaving 9 bases not matched to a gene. The germline V gene has CDR1 PRHDT and CDR2 FYEKMQ (reference sequence). CDR3 bases: TGTGCCAGCAGCCCTAGACTAGCGGGAGTTAGTGAGACCCAGTACTTC. It yields the protein CASSPRLAGVSETQYF.

The chain joins TRBV9 to TRBJ1-1, with D perhaps matching TRBD1 (6 bases). V was pared by 3 bases and J by 0 bases, with 18 bases between. This CDR3 is built from 17 residues. From germline, CDR1 is SGDLS and CDR2 YYNGEE. CDR3 DNA sequence: TGTGCCAGCAGCGACCCGCTAGGGGGAAGGATGAACACTGAAGCTTTCTTT. It translates to CASSDPLGGRMNTEAFF.

The chain is built from TRBV5-1 and TRBJ1-1; unclear D gene. Germline CDR1 SGHRS, CDR2 YFSETQ. V lost 0 bases, J lost 1 base, and 13 bases lay in between. CDR3 size: 16 residues. DNA for the CDR3: TGCGCCAGCAGCTTGGCGCGGGGTCGGGGGAACACTGAAGCTTTCTTT. It encodes CASSLARGRGNTEAFF.

V gene TRBV13 combines with J gene TRBJ2-1, with TRBD2 matching over 14 bases. Germline V lookup: CDR1 PRHDT, CDR2 FYEKMQ (reference sequence). This CDR3 is 15 amino acids long. Trimming cost V 3 bases and J 6 bases; bases outside gene matches: 1. DNA of the CDR3: TGTGCCAGCAGCTTGGGACTAGCGGGAGCCAATGAGCAGTTCTTC. Encoded protein: CASSLGLAGANEQFF.

V is TRBV30 and J is TRBJ2-7, with D possibly being TRBD1 (6 bases). The V end was cut by 2 bases, the J end by 3 bases, with 11 bases between. In germline, CDR1 is GTSNPN, CDR2 SVGIG (reference sequence). This CDR3 is 13 amino acids long. CDR3 nucleotides: TGTGCCTGGAGTTTGGACAGCCTCTACGAGCAGTACTTC. Translated: CAWSLDSLYEQYF. Together with reference TRBV30 and TRBJ2-7, the CDR3 gives the full variable domain: SQTIHQWPATLVQPVGSPLSLECTVEGTSNPNLYWYRQAAGRGLQLLFYSVGIGQISSEVPQNLSASRPQDRQFILSSKKLLLSDSGFYLCAWSLDSLYEQYFGPGTRLTVT.

This clone appeared a single time. In DNA, the CDR3 is TGCAGCGTTGTGGGACAGCGAGGGGGAGAGACCCAGTACTTC. The encoded protein is CSVVGQRGGETQYF. V gene TRBV29-1 combines with J gene TRBJ2-5, with 7 bases matching TRBD1. Losses at the gene ends were 4 bases for V and 4 bases for J; bases not matched to a gene: 9. This CDR3 comprises 14 residues. The germline CDR1 and CDR2 sequences are SQVTM and ANQGSEA.

This chain uses TRBV7-3 with TRBJ1-1, with 8 bases aligning to TRBD1. J gave up 1 base and V 8 bases, and 0 bases lay outside the gene matches. Germline CDR1 and CDR2: SGHTA and FQGTGA. The CDR3 is 12 amino acids. CDR3 coding DNA: TGTGCCAGCGGGACAGGGAACACTGAAGCTTTCTTT. Encoded protein: CASGTGNTEAFF.

This clone was detected once. The chain uses TRBV27 and TRBJ2-7; perhaps TRBD2 as D (6 bases). This CDR3 region has 18 residues. CDR1 and CDR2 from the germline V gene are MNHEY and SMNVEV (reference sequence). Trimming took off 1 base at V and 0 bases at J, with 19 bases between the two ends. The CDR3 reads CASSLLPPTAGSSYEQYF. DNA for the CDR3: TGTGCCAGCAGTTTATTACCGCCCACAGCGGGCTCCTCCTACGAGCAGTACTTC.

This chain uses TRBV6-1 with TRBJ2-7, with D perhaps TRBD2 (6 bases). Trimming took off 4 bases at V and 2 bases at J, with 18 bases between the two ends. This CDR3 is built from 16 residues. Germline V gene sequence: CDR1 MNHNS, CDR2 SASEGT. CDR3 DNA: TGTGCCAGCAGTGCAGTGTCGGGGGTGGACCCCTACGAGCAGTACTTC. Protein product: CASSAVSGVDPYEQYF.

The chain has TRBV9 and TRBJ1-2; 10 positions match TRBD1. V dropped 3 bases and J dropped 9; count of bases not matched to a gene: 2. The length of the CDR3 is 12 residues. Germline CDR1 reads SGDLS; CDR2 reads YYNGEE. The CDR3 is CASSGDRGRYTF. The CDR3 nucleotides read TGTGCCAGCAGCGGGGACAGGGGTCGCTACACCTTC.

In this sample, this clone turned up once. The gene calls are TRBV19 and TRBJ1-5, with 11 bases that match TRBD1. CDR1 is LNHDA and CDR2 is SQIVND in the germline V gene (reference sequence). This CDR3 region has 16 residues. V shed 6 bases, J shed 5 bases, and the junction held 9 bases outside the gene matches. The CDR3 protein is CASRTAGTGGYQPQHF. The CDR3 DNA sequence: TGTGCCAGTAGGACCGCCGGGACAGGGGGGTATCAGCCCCAGCATTTT.

The V call is TRBV7-2, the J call TRBJ1-5, with TRBD1 identical over 7 bases. CDR3 length equals 15 residues. V shed 5 bases, J shed 6 bases, and the junction held 10 bases outside the gene matches. Germline values: CDR1 SGHTA, CDR2 FQGNSA. The DNA for the CDR3 is TGTGCCAGCAGCCCCGGACAGGTTTGGAGTCAGCCCCAGCATTTT. It encodes CASSPGQVWSQPQHF. Supplemented by reference TRBV7-2 and TRBJ1-5, the full variable domain reads GAGVSQSPSNKVTEKGKDVELRCDPISGHTALYWYRQSLGQGLEFLIYFQGNSAPDKSGLPSDRFSAERTGGSVSTLTIQRTQQEDSAVYLCASSPGQVWSQPQHFGDGTRLSIL.

The gene calls are TRBV7-9 and TRBJ1-6; D possibly corresponds to TRBD1 (6 bases). Trimming removed 3 bases at V and 14 bases at J, with 14 bases between. The CDR3 has 13 amino acids. Germline V gene data show CDR1 as SEHNR and CDR2 as FQNEAQ (reference sequence). The CDR3 here is CASSFGQSITLHF. CDR3 nucleotides: TGTGCCAGCAGCTTCGGACAGTCTATAACCCTCCACTTT.

The V call is TRBV5-5, the J call TRBJ2-1; a possible D gene is TRBD1 (6 bases). The germline V and J ends were trimmed by 2 bases and 1 base, with 10 bases remaining between them. The germline V gene encodes CDR1 SGHKS and CDR2 YYEKEE (reference sequence). The CDR3 loop spans 15 amino acids. CDR3 residues: CASSFGRGSYNEQFF. CDR3 bases: TGTGCCAGCAGCTTTGGCAGGGGTTCCTACAATGAGCAGTTCTTC.

This chain uses TRBV3-1 (or the pseudogene TRBV3-2) with TRBJ2-1; TRBD1 matches 11 bases. The CDR3 consists of 15 residues. From germline, CDR1 is LGHDT and CDR2 YNNKEL (reference sequence). Trimming took 3 bases from V and 7 from J; bases not matched to a gene: 5. The CDR3 sequence: CASSHAGTGGNEQFF. The CDR3 DNA follows: TGTGCCAGCAGCCACGCCGGGACAGGGGGTAATGAGCAGTTCTTC.

This clone was recorded a few times. The genes are TRBV5-5 and TRBJ2-3; weak D call: TRBD2 (5 bases). The V gene's germline CDR1 is SGHKS and CDR2 YYEKEE (reference sequence). This CDR3 is 12 amino acids long. V was trimmed by 4 bases and J by 5 bases, leaving 8 bases between them. CDR3 bases: TGTGCCAGCAGCACCCGGGGAGATACGCAGTATTTT. This codes for CASSTRGDTQYF.

The chain couples TRBV27 to TRBJ2-7, with D hard to call. Germline V gives CDR1 MNHEY, CDR2 SMNVEV (reference sequence). With 2 bases removed from V and 6 bases from J, the gap between germline ends came to 5 bases. The CDR3 has 11 residues. The CDR3 here is CASSLGPEQYF. CDR3 sequence (DNA): TGTGCCAGCAGTTTAGGGCCCGAGCAGTACTTC.

On this clone: One junction end disagrees with the germline gene, perhaps due to a read error. This sequence joins TRBV9 and TRBJ2-2, with TRBD2 matching over 11 bases. Germline V gene sequence: CDR1 SGDLS, CDR2 YYNGEE. This CDR3 spans 16 amino acids. The chain's CDR3 is CASSVLAGGNAGELFF. The CDR3 DNA reads TGTGCCAGCAGCGTCTTAGCGGGAGGGAACGCCGGGGAGCTGTTTTTT.

This chain links TRBV6-5 with TRBJ1-4, with unresolved D. Looked up from germline, CDR1 is MNHEY and CDR2 is SVGAGI. V dropped 6 bases and J dropped 3 bases, with 14 bases sitting between them. CDR3 size: 15 residues. This CDR3 reads CASSQRRVSNEKLFF. The CDR3 DNA sequence: TGTGCCAGCAGCCAGAGGAGGGTTTCTAATGAAAAACTGTTTTTT.